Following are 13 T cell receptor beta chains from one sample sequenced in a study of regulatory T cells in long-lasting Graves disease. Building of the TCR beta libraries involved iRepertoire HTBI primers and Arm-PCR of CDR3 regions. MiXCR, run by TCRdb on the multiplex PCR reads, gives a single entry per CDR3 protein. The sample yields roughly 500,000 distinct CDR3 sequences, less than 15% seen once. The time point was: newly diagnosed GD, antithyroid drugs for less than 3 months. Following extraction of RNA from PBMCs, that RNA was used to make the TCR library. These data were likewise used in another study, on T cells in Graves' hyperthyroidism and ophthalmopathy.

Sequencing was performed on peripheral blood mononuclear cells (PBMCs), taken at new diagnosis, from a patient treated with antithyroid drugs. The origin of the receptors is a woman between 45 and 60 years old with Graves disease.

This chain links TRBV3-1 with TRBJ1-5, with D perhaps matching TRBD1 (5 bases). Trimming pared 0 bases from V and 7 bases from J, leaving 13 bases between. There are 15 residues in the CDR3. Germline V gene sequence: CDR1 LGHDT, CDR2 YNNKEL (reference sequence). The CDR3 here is CASSQDSGGGQPQHF. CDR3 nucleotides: TGTGCCAGCAGCCAAGATAGCGGGGGAGGGCAGCCCCAGCATTTT. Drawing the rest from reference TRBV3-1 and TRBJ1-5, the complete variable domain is DTAVSQTPKYLVTQMGNDKSIKCEQNLGHDTMYWYKQDSKKFLKIMFSYNNKELIINETVPNRFSPKSPDKAHLNLHINSLELGDSAVYFCASSQDSGGGQPQHFGDGTRLSIL.

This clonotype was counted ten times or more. The CDR3 nucleotides are TGTGCCAGCTCACCAGGGGACAGCAACTATGGCTACACCTTC. Translating it yields CASSPGDSNYGYTF. The genes are TRBV18 and TRBJ1-2; 7 bases fit TRBD1. With V trimmed by 2 bases and J by 2 bases, 2 bases remained unmatched. CDR1 and CDR2 (germline): KGHSH, LQKENI. CDR3 size: 14 residues.

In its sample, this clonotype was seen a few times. This CDR3 reads CASSLQTGGLTDTQYF. CDR3 DNA: TGTGCCAGCAGCCTTCAAACGGGGGGCCTCACAGATACGCAGTATTTT. The chain combines TRBV25-1 with TRBJ2-3; tentatively, D is TRBD2 (7 bases). Germline values: CDR1 MGHDK, CDR2 SYGVNS. The V and J ends lost 6 bases and 2 bases respectively, with 18 bases between them. The CDR3 has 16 residues.

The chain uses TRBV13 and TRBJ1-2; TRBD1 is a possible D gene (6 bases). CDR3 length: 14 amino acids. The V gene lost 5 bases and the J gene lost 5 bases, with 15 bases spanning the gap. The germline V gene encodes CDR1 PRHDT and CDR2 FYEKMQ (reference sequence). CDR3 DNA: TGTGCCAGCAGCCGACAGGAGGGGGTTTATGGCTACACCTTC. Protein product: CASSRQEGVYGYTF.

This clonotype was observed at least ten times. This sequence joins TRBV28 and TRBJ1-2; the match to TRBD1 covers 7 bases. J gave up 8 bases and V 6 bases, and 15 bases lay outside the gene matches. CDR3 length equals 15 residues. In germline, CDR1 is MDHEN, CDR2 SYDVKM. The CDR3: CASSTETGHQRGYTF. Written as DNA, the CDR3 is TGTGCCAGCAGCACAGAGACAGGGCATCAGCGGGGCTACACCTTC.

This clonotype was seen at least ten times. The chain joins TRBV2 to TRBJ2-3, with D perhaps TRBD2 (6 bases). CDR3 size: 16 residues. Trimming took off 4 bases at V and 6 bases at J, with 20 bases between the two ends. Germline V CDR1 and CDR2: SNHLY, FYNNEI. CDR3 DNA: TGTGCCAGCAGTGGTGGGCGGGGCCGATGGTCGGATACGCAGTATTTT. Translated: CASSGGRGRWSDTQYF.

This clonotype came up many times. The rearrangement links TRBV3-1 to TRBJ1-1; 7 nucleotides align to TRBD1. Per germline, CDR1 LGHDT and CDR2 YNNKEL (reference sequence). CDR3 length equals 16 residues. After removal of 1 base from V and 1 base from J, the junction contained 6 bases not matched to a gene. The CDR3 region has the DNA TGTGCCAGCAGCCAAGTTTCAGGGGGGGGGAACACTGAAGCTTTCTTT. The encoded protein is CASSQVSGGGNTEAFF.

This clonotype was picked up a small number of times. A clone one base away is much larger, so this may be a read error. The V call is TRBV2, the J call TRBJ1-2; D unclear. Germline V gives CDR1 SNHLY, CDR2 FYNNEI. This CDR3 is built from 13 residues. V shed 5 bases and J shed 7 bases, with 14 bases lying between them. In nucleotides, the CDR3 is TGTGCCAGCAGTTACGGAACAGATCGTGGCTACACCTTC. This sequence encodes CASSYGTDRGYTF.

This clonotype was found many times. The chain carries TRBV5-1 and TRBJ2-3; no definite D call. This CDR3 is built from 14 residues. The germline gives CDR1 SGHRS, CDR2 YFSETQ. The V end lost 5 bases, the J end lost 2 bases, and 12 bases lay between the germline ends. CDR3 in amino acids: CASRQAVTTDTQYF. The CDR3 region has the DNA TGCGCCAGCAGGCAGGCAGTTACCACAGATACGCAGTATTTT.

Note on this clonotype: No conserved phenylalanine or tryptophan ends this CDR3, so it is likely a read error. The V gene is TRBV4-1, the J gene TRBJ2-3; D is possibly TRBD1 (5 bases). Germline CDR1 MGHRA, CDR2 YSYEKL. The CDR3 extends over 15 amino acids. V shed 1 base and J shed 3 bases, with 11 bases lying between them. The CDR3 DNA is TGCGCCAGCAGCCAAGGAGGAACAGGAACAGATACGCAGTATTGT. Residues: CASSQGGTGTDTQYC.

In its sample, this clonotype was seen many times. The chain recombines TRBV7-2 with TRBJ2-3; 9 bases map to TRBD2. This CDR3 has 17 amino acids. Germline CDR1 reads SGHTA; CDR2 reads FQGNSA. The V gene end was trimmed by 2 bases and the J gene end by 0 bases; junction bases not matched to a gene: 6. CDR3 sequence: CASSLRSSGISTDTQYF. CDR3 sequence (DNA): TGTGCCAGCAGCTTAAGGTCTAGCGGGATTAGCACAGATACGCAGTATTTT.

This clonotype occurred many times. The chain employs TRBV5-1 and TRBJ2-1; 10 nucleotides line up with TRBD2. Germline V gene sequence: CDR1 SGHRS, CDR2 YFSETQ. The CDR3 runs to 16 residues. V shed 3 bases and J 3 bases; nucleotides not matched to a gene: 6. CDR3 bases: TGCGCCAGCAGCTCAGCGACTAGCGGGTTCTACAATGAGCAGTTCTTC. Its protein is CASSSATSGFYNEQFF.

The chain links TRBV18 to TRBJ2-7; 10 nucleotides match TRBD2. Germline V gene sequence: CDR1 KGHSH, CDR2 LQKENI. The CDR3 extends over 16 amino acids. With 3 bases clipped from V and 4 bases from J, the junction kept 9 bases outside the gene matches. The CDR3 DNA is TGTGCCAGCTCACCGTTTCTAGCGGGAGAAGTTTACGAGCAGTACTTC. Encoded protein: CASSPFLAGEVYEQYF.